The rows below give T cell receptor beta chains drawn from one sample of a study of blood T cell repertoires in COVID-19. The data were produced by immunoSEQ multiplex PCR, yet TCRdb's version contains in-frame clones alone and is incomplete. Found here are some 70,000 clones, 87% of them singletons; the top ten hold 6.5% to 8.5%. Material for sequencing was peripheral blood. These receptors all come from a man between 50 and 59 years old with active COVID-19. Both conserved end residues are part of each CDR3. Fields, in order: V gene, J gene, CDR3 protein.

>TRBV5-1|TRBJ2-3
CASSLVSGVYTDTQYF
>TRBV5-5|TRBJ2-2
CASSFQLAGINTGELFF
>TRBV7-2|TRBJ2-4
CASSPGGMAKNIQYF
>TRBV28|TRBJ1-4
CASSRTATNEKLFF
>TRBV5-4|TRBJ2-1
CASSLGLHEQFF
>TRBV7-2|TRBJ1-1
CASSLSSRYEAFF
>TRBV6-2/TRBV6-3|TRBJ2-2
CASSLGGANTGELFF
>TRBV5-1|TRBJ2-5
CASSLVQGNQETQYF
>TRBV4-2|TRBJ2-2
CASSPGQGANTGELFF
>TRBV4-1|TRBJ2-2
CASSLWRGDTGELFF
>TRBV7-2|TRBJ2-7
CASSQSVSGGAYEQYF
>TRBV6-5|TRBJ2-5
CASSYRDYQETQYF
>TRBV28|TRBJ1-1
CASSLSTGQDTEAFF
>TRBV7-3|TRBJ2-1
CASSLGQAPNEQFF
>TRBV2|TRBJ1-4
CASSEGLQARINEKLFF
>TRBV27|TRBJ2-3
CASSNRDATDTQYF
>TRBV5-1|TRBJ2-5
CASSLPQETQYF
>TRBV5-1|TRBJ2-7
CASTPLTQGAYEQYF
>TRBV15|TRBJ2-7
CATSRELRGGEDEQYF
>TRBV9|TRBJ1-1
CASTKKTGVSEAFF
>TRBV6-2/TRBV6-3|TRBJ2-7
CASSFSGGGAEQYF
>TRBV2|TRBJ1-1
CASSEGDGNTEAFF
>TRBV24-1|TRBJ2-7
CATSVFRQVRSYEQYF
>TRBV4-3|TRBJ1-4
CASSQGGVAEKLFF
>TRBV6-5|TRBJ2-5
CASSYDPGVRETQYF
>TRBV30|TRBJ2-3
CAWGSGRTDTQYF
>TRBV7-3|TRBJ2-2
CASSRTGTGELFF
>TRBV27|TRBJ2-2
CASSSHRAGELFF
>TRBV5-6|TRBJ2-2
CASSWLVANTGELFF
>TRBV4-2|TRBJ2-5
CASSQSPTGDGETQYF